These 14 T cell receptor beta chains were all obtained from the same sample, sequenced in a study of blood T cell repertoires in COVID-19. Generated by immunoSEQ multiplex PCR, the TCRdb table keeps only in-frame clones and is missing some. The top ten clones hold around 1.3% of a sample with 120,000 to 150,000 clones, 88% of them seen once. The specimen was PBMCs or T cells enriched from blood (not recorded which). The source is a woman between 25 and 40 years old with acute COVID-19.

V gene TRBV18 combines with J gene TRBJ2-7; 10 bases agree with TRBD2. With 4 bases clipped from V and 7 bases from J, the junction kept 13 bases outside the gene matches. Germline V gives CDR1 KGHSH, CDR2 LQKENI. The CDR3 totals 16 residues. The CDR3 region has the DNA TGTGCCAGCTCACTGAACACCGGGACTAGCGCGGAAGAGCAGTACTTC. Protein product: CASSLNTGTSAEEQYF.

The chain joins TRBV9 to TRBJ1-3; D not resolved. V was cut by 6 bases and J by 2 bases, with 9 bases left in between. Per the germline V gene, CDR1 is SGDLS and CDR2 is YYNGEE. This CDR3 region has 13 residues. The chain's CDR3 is CASTAVPGNTIYF. CDR3 nucleotides: TGTGCCAGCACCGCAGTCCCTGGAAACACCATATATTTT.

The chain carries TRBV19 and TRBJ2-3; 7 bases are a match to TRBD2. The CDR3 consists of 12 residues. J was trimmed by 0 bases and V by 9 bases; bases with no gene match: 0. Germline assignment: CDR1 LNHDA and CDR2 SQIVND (reference sequence). The CDR3 loop is CASGGSTDTQYF. The CDR3, as DNA: TGTGCCAGCGGGGGGAGCACAGATACGCAGTATTTT.

The chain carries TRBV9 and TRBJ1-3, with D tentatively TRBD1 (5 bases). CDR3 length: 15 residues. Trimming took 4 bases from V and 0 from J, leaving 11 bases between them. Germline V CDR1 and CDR2: SGDLS, YYNGEE. This chain's CDR3 is CASSSGEFSGNTIYF. In DNA, the CDR3 is TGTGCCAGCAGCTCGGGGGAGTTCTCTGGAAACACCATATATTTT.

The rearrangement uses TRBV27 and TRBJ2-7, with D maybe TRBD2 (5 bases). Germline CDR1 is MNHEY and CDR2 is SMNVEV (reference sequence). This CDR3 spans 17 amino acids. The V and J ends lost 1 base and 3 bases respectively, with 19 bases between them. This chain's CDR3 is CASSLYPRGVRGYEQYF. CDR3 in DNA: TGTGCCAGCAGTTTATACCCCCGGGGAGTCCGAGGCTACGAGCAGTACTTC.

V usage is TRBV7-9 and J usage is TRBJ1-5, with TRBD1 identical over 7 bases. This CDR3 has 16 amino acids. Per germline, CDR1 SEHNR and CDR2 FQNEAQ (reference sequence). V shed 0 bases and J 1 base; nucleotides not matched to a gene: 3. CDR3 region: CASSLAGGRSNQPQHF. CDR3 nucleotide sequence: TGTGCCAGCAGCTTAGCAGGGGGCCGCAGCAATCAGCCCCAGCATTTT.

This sequence joins TRBV9 and TRBJ2-1, with 7 nucleotides matching TRBD1. V gave up 0 bases and J gave up 0 bases; unmatched junction bases: 6. The CDR3 length is 17 residues. Germline CDR1 reads SGDLS; CDR2 reads YYNGEE. The CDR3 reads CASSVGQGVSSYNEQFF. CDR3 DNA sequence: TGTGCCAGCAGCGTAGGGCAGGGGGTTAGCTCCTACAATGAGCAGTTCTTC.

The chain joins TRBV4-1 to TRBJ2-1, with 12 bases that match TRBD2. Germline CDR1 reads MGHRA; CDR2 reads YSYEKL. The V segment lost 2 bases and the J segment 9 bases; nucleotides outside the gene matches: 8. This CDR3 contains 16 residues. CDR3 residues: CASSQWTSGTLAEQFF. In nucleotides, the CDR3 is TGCGCCAGCAGCCAATGGACTAGCGGGACTTTGGCTGAGCAGTTCTTC.

V gene TRBV19 combines with J gene TRBJ2-5; D is undetermined. The germline CDR1 and CDR2 sequences are LNHDA and SQIVND (reference sequence). This CDR3 has 14 residues. Trimming pared 2 bases from V and 0 bases from J, leaving 7 bases between. The CDR3 is CASSISSDQETQYF. CDR3 coding DNA: TGTGCCAGTAGTATATCCAGCGACCAAGAGACCCAGTACTTC. Supplemented by reference TRBV19 and TRBJ2-5, the full variable domain reads DGGITQSPKYLFRKEGQNVTLSCEQNLNHDAMYWYRQDPGQGLRLIYYSQIVNDFQKGDIAEGYSVSREKKESFPLTVTSAQKNPTAFYLCASSISSDQETQYFGPGTRLLVL.

This clone occurred once. The rearrangement joins TRBV2 to TRBJ1-1; 7 nucleotides align to TRBD1. The germline gives CDR1 SNHLY, CDR2 FYNNEI. The CDR3 consists of 16 residues. Trimming took 5 bases from V and 1 from J; bases not matched to a gene: 10. CDR3: CASSRPSGGTNTEAFF. Here the CDR3 DNA reads TGTGCCAGCAGTCGTCCGTCAGGGGGTACGAACACTGAAGCTTTCTTT. The whole variable domain, filled in from reference TRBV2 and TRBJ1-1, reads EPEVTQTPSHQVTQMGQEVILRCVPISNHLYFYWYRQILGQKVEFLVSFYNNEISEKSEIFDDQFSVERPDGSNFTLKIRSTKLEDSAMYFCASSRPSGGTNTEAFFGQGTRLTVV.

This clone was counted a single time. The chain uses TRBV30 and TRBJ1-5; D is uncertain. The V end lost 4 bases, the J end lost 0 bases, and 7 bases lay between the germline ends. This CDR3 spans 13 amino acids. Germline V gene lookup returns CDR1 GTSNPN and CDR2 SVGIG (reference sequence). The CDR3 nucleotides are TGTGCCTGGAATCCAGATAGCAATCAGCCCCAGCATTTT. Encoded protein: CAWNPDSNQPQHF.

This chain joins TRBV19 and TRBJ2-1; a weak D match, TRBD2 (6 bases). The CDR3 covers 15 residues. V was shortened by 5 bases and J by 8 bases, with 19 bases between the two germline ends. CDR1 and CDR2 (germline): LNHDA, SQIVND (reference sequence). CDR3 sequence reads: CASSHREILFDEQFF. In nucleotides, the CDR3 is TGTGCCAGTAGTCACCGGGAGATTCTGTTCGATGAGCAGTTCTTC.

The gene calls are TRBV6-4 and TRBJ2-3, with 10 positions matching TRBD2. Looked up from germline, CDR1 is MRHNA and CDR2 is SNTAGT. This CDR3 comprises 16 residues. J gave up 2 bases and V 3 bases, and 5 bases lay outside the gene matches. The CDR3 is CASSEFGTSATDTQYF. CDR3 DNA: TGTGCCAGCAGTGAATTCGGGACTAGCGCCACAGATACGCAGTATTTT.

The V gene is TRBV6-5, the J gene TRBJ1-2; D is possibly TRBD1 (6 bases). Germline V gene sequence: CDR1 MNHEY, CDR2 SVGAGI. Trimming pared 0 bases from V and 8 bases from J, leaving 7 bases between. This CDR3 comprises 12 residues. In DNA, the CDR3 is TGTGCCAGCAGTTACTCGAGGGGGGGCTACACCTTC. Translating gives CASSYSRGGYTF.